One and the same sample provided the 31 T cell receptor beta chains below, sequenced in a study of cytomegalovirus exposure and HLA in healthy donors. Vbeta (60) and Jbeta (13) primers were used in the PCR. Clones were read by immunoSEQ multiplex PCR, and TCRdb kept only the in-frame ones, dropping some. The sample lists about 100,000 clones, around three quarters occurring once. What was sequenced was PBMCs. Receptors were obtained from a male donor in good health and CMV-seronegative.

This clone occurred a few times. The rearrangement joins TRBV6-5 to TRBJ1-2; tentatively, D is TRBD1 (5 bases). The CDR3 sequence is 14 residues long. CDR1 is MNHEY, CDR2 SVGAGI, per germline. The V end was cut by 6 bases, the J end by 4 bases, with 15 bases between. CDR3 bases: TGTGCCAGCAGCCTAGGGAGGGGCCGCTATGGCTACACCTTC. It yields the protein CASSLGRGRYGYTF.

The rearrangement uses TRBV28 and TRBJ1-5; 8 nucleotides line up with TRBD1. This CDR3 has 16 amino acids. The germline V gene has CDR1 MDHEN and CDR2 SYDVKM. The trim removed 5 bases at V and 4 bases at J, leaving 10 bases unmatched. CDR3 DNA: TGTGCCAGCAGTCTCATTCGACAGGGGCCTAATCAGCCCCAGCATTTT. It codes for CASSLIRQGPNQPQHF.

The CDR3 here is CASSSSGRVTGELFF. In DNA, the CDR3 is TGTGCCAGCAGCTCTAGCGGGAGAGTTACCGGGGAGCTGTTTTTT. V gene TRBV7-9 combines with J gene TRBJ2-2, with 10 bases identical to TRBD2. The germline gives CDR1 SEHNR, CDR2 FQNEAQ (reference sequence). V shed 4 bases and J 5 bases; nucleotides not matched to a gene: 4. CDR3 size: 15 residues.

This clone was observed a few times. V is TRBV27 and J is TRBJ2-7, with D possibly TRBD2 on 6 matching bases. V lost 4 bases and J lost 0, with 13 bases in between. CDR3 length: 15 residues. Germline CDR1 MNHEY, CDR2 SMNVEV (reference sequence). CDR3 residues: CASSSLASNSYEQYF. The CDR3 DNA is TGTGCCAGCAGTTCTCTAGCGAGTAACTCCTACGAGCAGTACTTC.

For the CDR3, the DNA is TGTGCCAGCAGCTTGGTTACTAGAGGGTTGAGTGAGCAGTTCTTC. The encoded protein is CASSLVTRGLSEQFF. The chain employs TRBV5-5 and TRBJ2-1; tentative D call: TRBD2 (5 bases). This CDR3 region has 15 residues. Germline CDR1 reads SGHKS; CDR2 reads YYEKEE (reference sequence). The ends were cut back, 0 bases at V and 9 bases at J, with 16 bases in the middle.

This chain links TRBV6-5 with TRBJ2-1, with 13 bases aligning to TRBD2. The CDR3 covers 16 residues. V gave up 4 bases and J gave up 0 bases; unmatched junction bases: 0. Germline CDR1 is MNHEY and CDR2 is SVGAGI. CDR3 sequence (DNA): TGTGCCAGCAGTTGGACTAGCGGGGGCTCCTACAATGAGCAGTTCTTC. This gives the protein CASSWTSGGSYNEQFF.

The V and J genes are TRBV25-1 and TRBJ2-1, with 7 bases fitting TRBD2. Trimming removed 1 base from V and 5 bases from J; junction bases left unmatched: 5. Germline loops: CDR1 MGHDK, CDR2 SYGVNS. CDR3 length: 15 amino acids. CDR3 residues: CASSELSGDHNEQFF. For the CDR3, the DNA is TGTGCCAGCAGTGAATTGAGCGGGGACCACAATGAGCAGTTCTTC.

The count of this clone is one. This rearrangement joins TRBV27 to TRBJ2-7; D perhaps matches TRBD2 (5 bases). Trimming took 10 bases from V and 2 from J, leaving 12 bases between them. CDR3 length equals 12 residues. Germline assignment: CDR1 MNHEY and CDR2 SMNVEV (reference sequence). The CDR3 here is CANMEAPYEQYF. The DNA for the CDR3 is TGTGCCAACATGGAGGCCCCCTACGAGCAGTACTTC.

The chain carries TRBV7-2 and TRBJ2-2, with 7 bases matching TRBD2. J gave up 0 bases and V 2 bases, and 3 bases lay outside the gene matches. The CDR3 spans 16 residues. Germline CDR1 is SGHTA and CDR2 is FQGNSA. CDR3 loop: CASSLTAGANTGELFF. The CDR3 coding sequence is TGTGCCAGCAGCTTAACCGCGGGAGCGAACACCGGGGAGCTGTTTTTT.

The chain carries TRBV6-6 and TRBJ2-7; 11 nucleotides match TRBD2. The CDR3 contains 15 residues. V was clipped by 6 bases and J by 7 bases; unmatched bases: 11. CDR1 and CDR2 (germline): MNHNY, SVGAGI (reference sequence). CDR3 nucleotide sequence: TGTGCCAGCAGCCAACTAGCGGGAGAATGGGGAGAGCAGTACTTC. This sequence encodes CASSQLAGEWGEQYF.

The chain combines TRBV7-2 with TRBJ2-1; 14 nucleotides match TRBD2. This CDR3 is built from 18 residues. V lost 3 bases and J lost 5; bases outside the gene matches: 9. Germline CDR1 is SGHTA and CDR2 is FQGNSA. CDR3 residues: CASSLTSGRASVNNEQFF. DNA of the CDR3: TGTGCCAGCAGCTTGACTAGCGGGAGGGCCTCTGTAAACAATGAGCAGTTCTTC.

The chain has TRBV9 and TRBJ2-1, with D maybe TRBD1 (5 bases). Germline V gene data show CDR1 as SGDLS and CDR2 as YYNGEE. The V and J ends lost 0 bases and 2 bases respectively, with 9 bases between them. The CDR3 totals 15 residues. The chain's CDR3 is CASSVEGAPYNEQFF. CDR3 in DNA: TGTGCCAGCAGCGTAGAAGGGGCGCCCTACAATGAGCAGTTCTTC.

The CDR3 protein is CASSAAQGLYEQYF. The CDR3 coding sequence is TGCGCCAGCAGCGCGGCACAGGGGTTGTACGAGCAGTACTTC. The V gene is TRBV5-1, the J gene TRBJ2-7, with 7 bases lining up with TRBD1. After removal of 4 bases from V and 4 bases from J, the junction contained 8 bases not matched to a gene. The CDR3 is 14 residues long. Germline CDR1 and CDR2: SGHRS and YFSETQ.

The chain uses TRBV7-6 and TRBJ2-6; 8 bases fit TRBD2. The germline V gene has CDR1 SGHVS and CDR2 FNYEAQ. With 7 bases clipped from V and 2 bases from J, the junction kept 16 bases outside the gene matches. There are 19 residues in the CDR3. In DNA, the CDR3 is TGTGCCAGCACCCTCTATGCGGGAGGCGGGGGGACTGGGGCCAACGTCCTGACTTTC. Translated: CASTLYAGGGGTGANVLTF. Full variable domain (outside the CDR3, taken from reference TRBV7-6 and TRBJ2-6): GAGVSQSPRYKVTKRGQDVALRCDPISGHVSLYWYRQALGQGPEFLTYFNYEAQQDKSGLPNDRFSAERPEGSISTLTIQRTEQRDSAMYRCASTLYAGGGGTGANVLTFGAGSRLTVL.

The J gene is TRBJ2-1, the V gene TRBV7-3, with 7 nucleotides matching TRBD1. J was trimmed by 8 bases and V by 1 base; bases with no gene match: 8. The CDR3 extends over 15 amino acids. Germline V gives CDR1 SGHTA, CDR2 FQGTGA. CDR3 sequence: CASSLIGGIKDEQFF. The CDR3 DNA reads TGTGCCAGCAGCTTAATAGGGGGCATCAAGGATGAGCAGTTCTTC.

Notes on this clone: Other DNA sequences of this sample code for an identical CDR3. V gene TRBV6-1 combines with J gene TRBJ2-3; the match to TRBD2 covers 10 bases. CDR1 is MNHNS, CDR2 SASEGT, per germline. V lost 4 bases to trimming and J lost 5 bases; unmatched junction nucleotides: 6. This CDR3 has 15 residues. The CDR3 nucleotides are TGTGCCAGCAGTGGGAAGCGGGAGGGGGTAGATACGCAGTATTTT. Translated: CASSGKREGVDTQYF.

The CDR3 DNA follows: TGTGCCAGCTCACCACCGGGCAGGGGGCCAAATCAGCCCCAGCATTTT. It translates to CASSPPGRGPNQPQHF. This sequence joins TRBV18 and TRBJ1-5; 8 bases agree with TRBD1. Germline V CDR1 and CDR2: KGHSH, LQKENI. Trimming at V came to 0 bases and at J to 4 bases, leaving 5 bases not matched to a gene. The CDR3 is made up of 16 amino acids.

This clone was observed once. V is TRBV5-1 and J is TRBJ2-7; 8 nucleotides agree with TRBD1. This CDR3 has 16 amino acids. Germline V gene data show CDR1 as SGHRS and CDR2 as YFSETQ. V lost 5 bases to trimming and J lost 0 bases; unmatched junction nucleotides: 10. CDR3 amino acids: CASSSQGGRTSYEQYF. The CDR3 DNA reads as TGCGCCAGCAGTTCACAGGGGGGACGGACCTCCTACGAGCAGTACTTC.

V gene TRBV25-1 combines with J gene TRBJ2-6; D call uncertain. CDR3 length equals 15 residues. V was cut by 3 bases and J by 5 bases, with 11 bases left in between. The germline V gene encodes CDR1 MGHDK and CDR2 SYGVNS. CDR3 region: CASSDGQLRANVLTF. CDR3 DNA sequence: TGTGCCAGCAGTGATGGGCAGCTCAGGGCCAACGTCCTGACTTTC.

This clone occurred a few times. The V call is TRBV19, the J call TRBJ1-1, with D perhaps matching TRBD1 (5 bases). This CDR3 spans 14 amino acids. The V gene's germline CDR1 is LNHDA and CDR2 SQIVND (reference sequence). The V end was cut by 4 bases, the J end by 1 base, with 10 bases between. CDR3 nucleotide sequence: TGTGCCAGTAGTAGGGCGGGGCCGAACACTGAAGCTTTCTTT. As protein: CASSRAGPNTEAFF.

V and J are TRBV19 and TRBJ1-3; TRBD1 matches 8 bases. Germline values: CDR1 LNHDA, CDR2 SQIVND (reference sequence). The CDR3 is 14 residues long. The junction had 3 bases not matched to a gene; V was cut back by 5 bases and J by 3 bases. CDR3 in DNA: TGTGCCAGTAGTCTACAGGGGGATGGAAACACCATATATTTT. This codes for CASSLQGDGNTIYF.

The V gene is TRBV28, the J gene TRBJ2-7, with TRBD2 matching over 9 bases. This CDR3 is built from 15 residues. With 6 bases clipped from V and 0 bases from J, the junction kept 6 bases outside the gene matches. Germline V gene data show CDR1 as MDHEN and CDR2 as SYDVKM. CDR3 amino acids: CASSWTSVYSYEQYF. As DNA, the CDR3 is TGTGCCAGCAGCTGGACTAGCGTATACTCCTACGAGCAGTACTTC.

The gene calls are TRBV19 and TRBJ1-1; 7 bases match TRBD1. This CDR3 contains 14 residues. Per the germline V gene, CDR1 is LNHDA and CDR2 is SQIVND (reference sequence). V lost 6 bases and J lost 2; bases outside the gene matches: 6. The chain's CDR3 is CASRGQAANTEAFF. CDR3 DNA: TGTGCCAGTAGAGGACAGGCAGCTAACACTGAAGCTTTCTTT.

The V and J genes are TRBV15 and TRBJ2-2, with 7 bases lining up with TRBD1. The CDR3 runs 16 residues. Germline V gives CDR1 LNHNV, CDR2 YYDKDF (reference sequence). Germline trimming cut 5 bases from V and 1 base from J; bases unmatched to any gene: 7. The CDR3 nucleotides are TGTGCCACCAGCTCCCGGGACAGTAAGAACACCGGGGAGCTGTTTTTT. It encodes CATSSRDSKNTGELFF. Full variable domain (rest looked up from reference TRBV15 and TRBJ2-2): DAMVIQNPRYQVTQFGKPVTLSCSQTLNHNVMYWYQQKSSQAPKLLFHYYDKDFNNEADTPDNFQSRRPNTSFCFLDIRSPGLGDTAMYLCATSSRDSKNTGELFFGEGSRLTVL.

V usage is TRBV7-2 and J usage is TRBJ1-1, with a tentative D call TRBD1 (5 bases). CDR1 and CDR2 from the germline V gene are SGHTA and FQGNSA. Deletions cut 1 base from V and 6 bases from J, with 12 bases between. The CDR3 loop spans 14 amino acids. The CDR3 DNA reads TGTGCCAGCAGCTTAGGGGGCCCTATGTCTGAAGCTTTCTTT. This translates into CASSLGGPMSEAFF. The full variable domain, its missing parts supplied by reference TRBV7-2 and TRBJ1-1, is GAGVSQSPSNKVTEKGKDVELRCDPISGHTALYWYRQSLGQGLEFLIYFQGNSAPDKSGLPSDRFSAERTGGSVSTLTIQRTQQEDSAVYLCASSLGGPMSEAFFGQGTRLTVV.

The V call is TRBV7-9, the J call TRBJ2-2; possibly TRBD1 for D (5 bases). The germline V and J ends were trimmed by 5 bases and 1 base, with 14 bases remaining between them. This CDR3 is built from 16 residues. Germline CDR1 and CDR2: SEHNR and FQNEAQ (reference sequence). CDR3 nucleotide sequence: TGTGCCAGCAGCGCCCCAGGGTGGAGGAACACCGGGGAGCTGTTTTTT. Translating it yields CASSAPGWRNTGELFF.

The rearrangement joins TRBV14 to TRBJ2-3; D is uncertain. This CDR3 has 13 amino acids. Trimming took 6 bases from V and 6 from J, leaving 13 bases between them. The V gene's germline CDR1 is SGHDN and CDR2 FVKESK. The DNA for the CDR3 is TGTGCCAGCAGACCCTTGGGCCTGGATACGCAGTATTTT. The encoded protein is CASRPLGLDTQYF.

This chain joins TRBV7-2 and TRBJ2-3, with TRBD2 identical over 9 bases. This CDR3 is 16 amino acids long. Germline CDR1 reads SGHTA; CDR2 reads FQGNSA. V dropped 5 bases and J dropped 2; count of bases not matched to a gene: 8. The CDR3 DNA reads TGTGCCAGCAGCGCCCCGACTAGCGGAGTCACAGATACGCAGTATTTT. Its protein is CASSAPTSGVTDTQYF.

The chain carries TRBV6-5 and TRBJ2-1, with D uncertain. The CDR3 contains 12 residues. V gave up 2 bases and J gave up 7 bases, with 6 bases separating them. Per germline, CDR1 MNHEY and CDR2 SVGAGI. DNA of the CDR3: TGTGCCAGCAGTTACGGCCCTAATGAGCAGTTCTTC. This gives the protein CASSYGPNEQFF.

The rearrangement uses TRBV29-1 and TRBJ2-1; TRBD1 matches 8 bases. Germline values: CDR1 SQVTM, CDR2 ANQGSEA. The CDR3 runs to 15 residues. The trim removed 4 bases at V and 1 base at J, leaving 6 bases unmatched. This CDR3 is CSVGRDRRSYNEQFF. CDR3 in DNA: TGCAGCGTTGGACGGGACAGGAGGTCCTACAATGAGCAGTTCTTC.

Here the CDR3 DNA reads TGTGCCAGCAGTCCGGCCCAGGGGTACGAGCAGTACTTC. It translates to CASSPAQGYEQYF. The rearrangement joins TRBV28 to TRBJ2-7, with a weak D call TRBD1 (6 bases). Germline V gene sequence: CDR1 MDHEN, CDR2 SYDVKM. Trimming removed 5 bases at V and 4 bases at J, with 12 bases between. The CDR3 has 13 residues. Full variable domain (rest looked up from reference TRBV28 and TRBJ2-7): DVKVTQSSRYLVKRTGEKVFLECVQDMDHENMFWYRQDPGLGLRLIYFSYDVKMKEKGDIPEGYSVSREKKERFSLILESASTNQTSMYLCASSPAQGYEQYFGPGTRLTVT.